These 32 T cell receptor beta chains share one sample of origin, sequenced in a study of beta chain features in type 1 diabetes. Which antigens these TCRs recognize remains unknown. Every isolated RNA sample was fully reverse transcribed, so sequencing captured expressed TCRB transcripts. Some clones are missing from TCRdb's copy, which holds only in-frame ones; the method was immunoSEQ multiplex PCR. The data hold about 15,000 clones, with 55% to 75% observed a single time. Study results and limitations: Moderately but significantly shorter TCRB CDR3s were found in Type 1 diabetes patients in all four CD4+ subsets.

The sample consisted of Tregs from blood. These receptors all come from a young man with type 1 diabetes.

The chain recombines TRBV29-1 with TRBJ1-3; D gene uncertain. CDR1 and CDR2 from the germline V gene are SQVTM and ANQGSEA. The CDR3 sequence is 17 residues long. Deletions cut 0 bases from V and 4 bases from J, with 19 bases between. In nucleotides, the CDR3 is TGCAGCGTTGAAGATCGATATCTGGTGCGAGGGGGAAACACCATATATTTT. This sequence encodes CSVEDRYLVRGGNTIYF.

CDR3 DNA sequence: TGTGCCAGCAGTAAGGGACAGAGTCACGCCGAGACCCAGTACTTC. Translated: CASSKGQSHAETQYF. The chain recombines TRBV6-1 with TRBJ2-5; 7 nucleotides match TRBD1. V lost 5 bases, J lost 5 bases, and 11 bases stayed unmatched. Germline V gives CDR1 MNHNS, CDR2 SASEGT. The CDR3 has 15 amino acids.

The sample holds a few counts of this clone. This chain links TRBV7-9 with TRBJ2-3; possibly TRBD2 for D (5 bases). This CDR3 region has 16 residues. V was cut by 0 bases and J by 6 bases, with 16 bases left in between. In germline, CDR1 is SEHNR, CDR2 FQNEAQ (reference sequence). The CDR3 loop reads CASSLASRRPRDTQYF. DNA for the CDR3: TGTGCCAGCAGCTTAGCCTCTCGGAGGCCCCGCGATACGCAGTATTTT.

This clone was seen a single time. CDR3 region: CAISPTSGRAAGELFF. The CDR3 nucleotides are TGTGCCATCAGCCCTACTAGCGGGAGGGCCGCCGGGGAGCTGTTTTTT. V gene TRBV10-3 combines with J gene TRBJ2-2; TRBD2 aligns across 13 bases. V shed 6 bases, J shed 6 bases, and the junction held 7 bases outside the gene matches. This CDR3 is 16 amino acids long. Germline V gene lookup returns CDR1 ENHRY and CDR2 SYGVKD.

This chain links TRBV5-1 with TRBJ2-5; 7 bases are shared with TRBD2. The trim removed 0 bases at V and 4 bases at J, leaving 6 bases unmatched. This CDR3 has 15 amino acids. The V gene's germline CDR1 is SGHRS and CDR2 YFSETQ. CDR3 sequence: CASSLELARGETQYF. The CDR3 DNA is TGCGCCAGCAGCTTGGAACTAGCGAGGGGAGAGACCCAGTACTTC. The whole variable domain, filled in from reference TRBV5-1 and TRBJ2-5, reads KAGVTQTPRYLIKTRGQQVTLSCSPISGHRSVSWYQQTPGQGLQFLFEYFSETQRNKGNFPGRFSGRQFSNSRSEMNVSTLELGDSALYLCASSLELARGETQYFGPGTRLLVL.

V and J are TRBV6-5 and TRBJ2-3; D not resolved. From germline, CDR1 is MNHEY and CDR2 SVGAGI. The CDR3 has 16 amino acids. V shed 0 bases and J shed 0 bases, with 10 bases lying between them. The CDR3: CASSYSGSKSTDTQYF. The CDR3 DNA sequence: TGTGCCAGCAGTTACTCGGGCAGCAAGAGCACAGATACGCAGTATTTT.

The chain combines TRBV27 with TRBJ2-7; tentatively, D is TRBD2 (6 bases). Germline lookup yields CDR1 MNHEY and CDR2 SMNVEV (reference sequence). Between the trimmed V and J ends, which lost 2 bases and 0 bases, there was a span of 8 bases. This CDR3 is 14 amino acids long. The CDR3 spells CASSLGLSSYEQYF. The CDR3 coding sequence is TGTGCCAGCAGTTTAGGACTAAGCTCCTACGAGCAGTACTTC.

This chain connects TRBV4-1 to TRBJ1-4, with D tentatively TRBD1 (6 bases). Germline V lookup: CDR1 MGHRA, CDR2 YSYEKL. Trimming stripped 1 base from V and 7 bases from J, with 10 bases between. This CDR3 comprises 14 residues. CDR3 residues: CASSQVTGSEKLFF. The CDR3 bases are TGCGCCAGCAGCCAAGTAACAGGGTCTGAAAAACTGTTTTTT.

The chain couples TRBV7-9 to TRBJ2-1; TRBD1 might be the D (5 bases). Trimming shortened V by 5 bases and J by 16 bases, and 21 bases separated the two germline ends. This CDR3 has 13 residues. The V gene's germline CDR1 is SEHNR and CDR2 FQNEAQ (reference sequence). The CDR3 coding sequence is TGTGCCAGCAGCGGGGCCACCACTTCAACGTCATTCTTC. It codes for CASSGATTSTSFF.

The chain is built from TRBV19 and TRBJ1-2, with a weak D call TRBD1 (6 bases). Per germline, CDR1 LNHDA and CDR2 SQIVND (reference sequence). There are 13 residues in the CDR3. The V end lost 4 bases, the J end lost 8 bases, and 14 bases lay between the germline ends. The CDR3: CASSNDRLTGYTF. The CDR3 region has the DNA TGTGCCAGTAGTAACGACAGGCTCACGGGCTACACCTTC.

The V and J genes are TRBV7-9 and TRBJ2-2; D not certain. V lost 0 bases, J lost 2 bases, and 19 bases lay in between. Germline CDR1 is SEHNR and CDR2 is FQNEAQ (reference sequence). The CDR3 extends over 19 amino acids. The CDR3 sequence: CASSLAPRILTENTGELFF. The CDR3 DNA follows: TGTGCCAGCAGCTTAGCCCCCCGGATACTGACTGAAAACACCGGGGAGCTGTTTTTT.

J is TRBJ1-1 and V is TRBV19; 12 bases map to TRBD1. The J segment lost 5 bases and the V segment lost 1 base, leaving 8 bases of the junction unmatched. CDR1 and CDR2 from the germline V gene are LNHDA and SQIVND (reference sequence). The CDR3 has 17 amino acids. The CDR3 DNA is TGTGCCAGTAGTATAGTCCCGGGACAGGGGGCGAGGACTGAAGCTTTCTTT. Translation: CASSIVPGQGARTEAFF. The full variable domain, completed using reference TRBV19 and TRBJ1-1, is DGGITQSPKYLFRKEGQNVTLSCEQNLNHDAMYWYRQDPGQGLRLIYYSQIVNDFQKGDIAEGYSVSREKKESFPLTVTSAQKNPTAFYLCASSIVPGQGARTEAFFGQGTRLTVV.

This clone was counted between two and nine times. This CDR3 reads CASSLGPTGEIYNEQFF. The CDR3 region has the DNA TGTGCCAGCAGCTTAGGGCCCACGGGGGAGATTTACAATGAGCAGTTCTTC. This chain joins TRBV7-2 and TRBJ2-1; D perhaps matches TRBD2 (6 bases). The length of the CDR3 is 17 residues. Germline CDR1 is SGHTA and CDR2 is FQGNSA. The germline V and J ends were trimmed by 1 base and 4 bases, with 17 bases remaining between them.

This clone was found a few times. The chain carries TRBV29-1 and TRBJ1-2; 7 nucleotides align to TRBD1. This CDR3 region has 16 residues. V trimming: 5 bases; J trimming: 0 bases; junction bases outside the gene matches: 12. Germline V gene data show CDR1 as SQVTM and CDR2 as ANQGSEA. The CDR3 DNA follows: TGCAGCGTTACCGAAACAGGGGTGAGGGCTAACTATGGCTACACCTTC. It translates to CSVTETGVRANYGYTF.

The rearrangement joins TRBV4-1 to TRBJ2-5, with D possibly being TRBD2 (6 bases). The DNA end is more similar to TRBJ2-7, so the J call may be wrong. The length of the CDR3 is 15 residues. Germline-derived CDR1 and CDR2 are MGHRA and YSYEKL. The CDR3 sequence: CASSQDHHSEGEQYF. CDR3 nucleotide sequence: TGCGCCAGCAGCCAAGATCATCATTCGGAGGGCGAGCAGTACTTC.

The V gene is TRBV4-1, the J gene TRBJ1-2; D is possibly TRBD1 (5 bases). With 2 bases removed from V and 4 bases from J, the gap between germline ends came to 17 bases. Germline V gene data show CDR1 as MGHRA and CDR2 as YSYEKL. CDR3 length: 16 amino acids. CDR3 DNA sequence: TGCGCCAGCAGCCAATCTACTGACAGCAGGGTCTATGGCTACACCTTC. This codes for CASSQSTDSRVYGYTF.

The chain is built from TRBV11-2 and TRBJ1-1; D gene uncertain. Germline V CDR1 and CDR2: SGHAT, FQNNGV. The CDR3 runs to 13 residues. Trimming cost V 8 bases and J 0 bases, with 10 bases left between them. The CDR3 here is CASSGLLNTEAFF. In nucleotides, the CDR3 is TGTGCCAGCTCCGGACTGCTGAACACTGAAGCTTTCTTT.

The CDR3: CASSLSVAGVKDTQYF. DNA for the CDR3: TGTGCCAGCAGCTTATCCGTAGCGGGAGTGAAAGATACGCAGTATTTT. The V and J genes are TRBV7-9 and TRBJ2-3, with 9 bases that match TRBD2. CDR1 is SEHNR, CDR2 FQNEAQ, per germline (reference sequence). The CDR3 totals 16 residues. Trimming removed 2 bases from V and 5 bases from J; junction bases left unmatched: 8.

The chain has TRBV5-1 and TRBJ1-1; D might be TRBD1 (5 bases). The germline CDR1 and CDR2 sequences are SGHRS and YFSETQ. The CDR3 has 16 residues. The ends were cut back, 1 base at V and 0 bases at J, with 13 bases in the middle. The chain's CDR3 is CASSLSAGPMNTEAFF. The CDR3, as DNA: TGCGCCAGCAGCTTGTCGGCAGGGCCTATGAACACTGAAGCTTTCTTT.

CDR3 sequence (DNA): TGTGCCAGCAGTGAACTAGCGGGGACAAAAGAGACCCAGTACTTC. Amino acids: CASSELAGTKETQYF. The V and J genes are TRBV6-1 and TRBJ2-5; the match to TRBD2 covers 9 bases. The CDR3 spans 15 residues. CDR1 and CDR2 from the germline V gene are MNHNS and SASEGT. Unmatched junction bases numbered 4, after V lost 2 bases and J lost 3 bases.

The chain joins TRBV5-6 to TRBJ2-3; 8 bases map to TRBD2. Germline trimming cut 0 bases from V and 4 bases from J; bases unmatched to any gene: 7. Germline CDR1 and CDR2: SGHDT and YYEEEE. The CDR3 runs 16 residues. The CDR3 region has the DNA TGTGCCAGCAGCTTGGATTCCGCGGGGGGTTCAGATACGCAGTATTTT. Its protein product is CASSLDSAGGSDTQYF.

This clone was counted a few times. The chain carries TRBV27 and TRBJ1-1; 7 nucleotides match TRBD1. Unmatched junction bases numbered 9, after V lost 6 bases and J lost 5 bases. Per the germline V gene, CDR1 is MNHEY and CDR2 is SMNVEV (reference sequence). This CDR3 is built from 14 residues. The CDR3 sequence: CASRAQGWETEAFF. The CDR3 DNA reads TGTGCCAGCAGAGCACAGGGGTGGGAGACTGAAGCTTTCTTT.

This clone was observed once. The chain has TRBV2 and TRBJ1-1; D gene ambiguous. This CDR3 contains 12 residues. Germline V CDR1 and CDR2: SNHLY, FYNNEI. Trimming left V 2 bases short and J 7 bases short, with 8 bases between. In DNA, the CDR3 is TGTGCCAGCAGTGAATTGGCAGTTGAAGCTTTCTTT. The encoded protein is CASSELAVEAFF.

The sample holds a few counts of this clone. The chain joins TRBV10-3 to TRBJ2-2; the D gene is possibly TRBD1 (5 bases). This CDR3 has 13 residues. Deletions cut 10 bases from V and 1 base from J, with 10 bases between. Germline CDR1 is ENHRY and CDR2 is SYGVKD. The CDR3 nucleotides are TGTGCCACGACAGCTATGAACACCGGGGAGCTGTTTTTT. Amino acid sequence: CATTAMNTGELFF.

The CDR3 DNA reads TGCGCCAGCAGCCAGCCCACAGGGGGTCTATCCTATGGCTACACCTTC. Amino acids: CASSQPTGGLSYGYTF. J is TRBJ1-2 and V is TRBV4-1; 8 bases match TRBD1. The germline gives CDR1 MGHRA, CDR2 YSYEKL. With V trimmed by 3 bases and J by 4 bases, 10 bases remained unmatched. CDR3 length: 16 residues.

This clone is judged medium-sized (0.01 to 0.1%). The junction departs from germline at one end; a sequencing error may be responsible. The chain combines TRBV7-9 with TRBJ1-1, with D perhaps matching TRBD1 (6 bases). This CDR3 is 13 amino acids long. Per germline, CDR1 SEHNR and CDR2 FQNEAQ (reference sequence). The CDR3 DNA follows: TGTGCCAGCAGCTTCGACAGGTTCCGAGGTACTCTCTTT. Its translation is CASSFDRFRGTLF.

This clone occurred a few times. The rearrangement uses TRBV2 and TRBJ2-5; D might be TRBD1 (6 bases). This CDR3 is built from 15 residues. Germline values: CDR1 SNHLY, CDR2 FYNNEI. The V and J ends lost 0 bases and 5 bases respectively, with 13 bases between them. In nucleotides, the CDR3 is TGTGCCAGCAGTGAAGCAAACCAGGGGCTGGAGACCCAGTACTTC. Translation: CASSEANQGLETQYF.

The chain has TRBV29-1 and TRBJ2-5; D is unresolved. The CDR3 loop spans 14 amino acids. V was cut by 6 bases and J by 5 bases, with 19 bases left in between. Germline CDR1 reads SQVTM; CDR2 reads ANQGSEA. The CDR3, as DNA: TGCAGCGTCGCGGCCCCCCCCATGCGGGAGACCCAGTACTTC. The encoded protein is CSVAAPPMRETQYF.

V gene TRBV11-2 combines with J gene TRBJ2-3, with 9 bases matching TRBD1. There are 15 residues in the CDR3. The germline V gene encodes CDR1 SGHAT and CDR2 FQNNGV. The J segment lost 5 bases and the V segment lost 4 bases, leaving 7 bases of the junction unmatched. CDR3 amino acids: CASSSSQGAGDTQYF. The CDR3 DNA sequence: TGTGCCAGCAGCTCGTCACAGGGGGCGGGAGATACGCAGTATTTT.

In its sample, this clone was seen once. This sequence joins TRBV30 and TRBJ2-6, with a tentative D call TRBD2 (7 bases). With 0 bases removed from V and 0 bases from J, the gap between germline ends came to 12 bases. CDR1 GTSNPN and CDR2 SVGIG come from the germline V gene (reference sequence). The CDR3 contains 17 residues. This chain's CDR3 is CAWSVRGGGSGANVLTF. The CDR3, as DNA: TGTGCCTGGAGTGTAAGGGGAGGGGGCTCTGGGGCCAACGTCCTGACTTTC.

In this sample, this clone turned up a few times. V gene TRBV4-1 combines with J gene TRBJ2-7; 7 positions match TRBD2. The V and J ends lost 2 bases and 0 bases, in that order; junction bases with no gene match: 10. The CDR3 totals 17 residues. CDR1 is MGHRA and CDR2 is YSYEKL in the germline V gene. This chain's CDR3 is CASSQSPSGASSYEQYF. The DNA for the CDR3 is TGCGCCAGCAGCCAATCCCCCAGCGGGGCGAGCTCCTACGAGCAGTACTTC.

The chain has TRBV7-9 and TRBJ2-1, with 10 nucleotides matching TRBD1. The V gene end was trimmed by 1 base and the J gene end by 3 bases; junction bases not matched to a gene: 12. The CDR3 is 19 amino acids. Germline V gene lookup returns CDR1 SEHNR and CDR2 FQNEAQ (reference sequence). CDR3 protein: CASSLGGEVGDRGYNEQFF. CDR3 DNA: TGTGCCAGCAGCTTAGGTGGGGAGGTGGGGGACAGGGGCTACAATGAGCAGTTCTTC.